The T cell receptor (beta chain) described here comes from a study of CD8+ T cells in alopecia areata. Extraction of RNA preceded its reverse transcription into cDNA, which served as the sequencing template. Method: immunoSEQ multiplex PCR; TCRdb's copy keeps in-frame clones and lacks some. The sample lists some 180,000 clones, approximately 49% seen once, with around 9.1% in the top ten. Germline V gives CDR1 PRHDT, CDR2 FYEKMQ (reference sequence). The V end lost 5 bases, the J end lost 7 bases, and 15 bases lay between the germline ends. The CDR3 is 15 residues long. The treatment here: oral pan-JAK inhibitor, 5-10 mg twice daily. Peripheral blood and lesional scalp punch biopsies were taken from alopecia areata patients.

This TCR was recovered from a human donor with alopecia areata. The chain joins TRBV13 to TRBJ1-6, with D possibly being TRBD1 (6 bases). The sample was CD8+ T cells sorted from blood, taken around week 53, from a patient treated with tofacitinib. This CDR3 is CASSPQTGLNSPLHF. The CDR3 DNA sequence: TGTGCCAGCAGCCCCCAGACAGGCCTCAATTCACCCCTCCACTTT.